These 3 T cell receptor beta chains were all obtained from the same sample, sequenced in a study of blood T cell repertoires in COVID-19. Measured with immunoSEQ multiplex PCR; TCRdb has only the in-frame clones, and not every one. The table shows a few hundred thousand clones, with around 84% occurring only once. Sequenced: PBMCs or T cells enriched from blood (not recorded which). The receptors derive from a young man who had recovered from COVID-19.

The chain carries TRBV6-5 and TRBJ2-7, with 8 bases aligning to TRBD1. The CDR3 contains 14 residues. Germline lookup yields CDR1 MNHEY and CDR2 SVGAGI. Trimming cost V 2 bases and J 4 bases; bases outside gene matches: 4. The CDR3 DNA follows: TGTGCCAGCAGTTACGGGGACAGGTTGTACGAGCAGTACTTC. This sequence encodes CASSYGDRLYEQYF.

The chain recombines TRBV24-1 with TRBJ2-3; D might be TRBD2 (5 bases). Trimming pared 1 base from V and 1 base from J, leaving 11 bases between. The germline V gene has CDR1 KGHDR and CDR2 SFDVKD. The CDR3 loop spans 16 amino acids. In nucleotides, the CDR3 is TGTGCCACCAGTGATTTCTCCGTGGGAGGCACAGATACGCAGTATTTT. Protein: CATSDFSVGGTDTQYF.

CDR3 DNA sequence: TGTGCCAGCAGCCCGGGACTAGTCACAGATACGCAGTATTTT. Its translation: CASSPGLVTDTQYF. The chain links TRBV3-1 (or the pseudogene TRBV3-2) to TRBJ2-3, with TRBD2 matching 8 bases. V gave up 4 bases and J gave up 2 bases; unmatched junction bases: 2. The CDR3 covers 14 residues. The germline gives CDR1 LGHDT, CDR2 YNNKEL (reference sequence).